A few counts support the clone carrying this TCR beta chain. The target antigen is unknown. The donors were in the roughly 110-subject validation cohort; that cohort was separate from the roughly 700-subject first cohort. The sample is drawn from a study of cytomegalovirus exposure and HLA in healthy donors. Study findings and constraints: TCR beta chains numbering some 150 were designated cytomegalovirus-associated. In vitro confirmation showed three CMV-associated chains to be CMV antigen specific.

Per the germline V gene, CDR1 is GTSNPN and CDR2 is SVGIG (reference sequence). Trimming shortened V by 3 bases and J by 5 bases, and 16 bases separated the two germline ends. The CDR3 is 14 amino acids. Sequenced by immunoSEQ multiplex PCR; TCRdb stores in-frame clones only, minus some. Among 200,000 to 250,000 clones listed, 70% to 90% were seen once. The sample comprised PBMCs. The genes are TRBV30 and TRBJ1-1; tentative D call: TRBD1 (5 bases). The origin of this receptor is a woman between 18 and 29 years old in good health and CMV-seronegative. CDR3 DNA: TGTGCCTGGAGCGTCCCGGTTAGGGGAACTGAAGCTTTCTTT. Its protein is CAWSVPVRGTEAFF.